The 8 T cell receptor beta chains reported below all come from one sample, sequenced in a study of cytomegalovirus exposure and HLA in healthy donors. PCR involved 60 Vbeta and 13 Jbeta primers. Data came from immunoSEQ multiplex PCR; TCRdb stores just in-frame clones and leaves some out. The data contain over 150,000 clones, just over 75% of them singletons. The specimen was PBMCs. The source is a woman aged 55-69 years in good health and CMV-seropositive.

This chain links TRBV18 with TRBJ2-4; D may be TRBD2 (5 bases). This CDR3 is built from 16 residues. Trimming removed 2 bases from V and 0 bases from J, with 11 bases in between. From germline, CDR1 is KGHSH and CDR2 LQKENI. This chain's CDR3 is CASSPSDGIAKNIQYF. The CDR3 DNA follows: TGTGCCAGCTCACCATCGGACGGGATAGCCAAAAACATTCAGTACTTC.

The chain joins TRBV5-1 to TRBJ2-2; perhaps TRBD1 as D (6 bases). Germline V lookup: CDR1 SGHRS, CDR2 YFSETQ. Trimming removed 5 bases at V and 4 bases at J, with 9 bases between. CDR3 length: 13 residues. The CDR3 DNA sequence: TGCGCCAGCAGGGACAGTAGCACCGGGGAGCTGTTTTTT. Translated, it gives CASRDSSTGELFF. Full variable domain (rest looked up from reference TRBV5-1 and TRBJ2-2): KAGVTQTPRYLIKTRGQQVTLSCSPISGHRSVSWYQQTPGQGLQFLFEYFSETQRNKGNFPGRFSGRQFSNSRSEMNVSTLELGDSALYLCASRDSSTGELFFGEGSRLTVL.

The rearrangement joins TRBV27 to TRBJ2-4, with TRBD1 as a possible D gene (5 bases). The CDR3 runs to 11 residues. Germline CDR1 reads MNHEY; CDR2 reads SMNVEV (reference sequence). The V and J ends lost 5 bases and 9 bases respectively, with 8 bases between them. Written as DNA, the CDR3 is TGTGCCAGCAGTATTAGGGGCATTCAGTACTTC. Translated, it gives CASSIRGIQYF.

The gene calls are TRBV6-5 and TRBJ1-6, with unresolved D. This CDR3 is built from 13 residues. Deletions cut 2 bases from V and 7 bases from J, with 6 bases between. Germline V gives CDR1 MNHEY, CDR2 SVGAGI. DNA of the CDR3: TGTGCCAGCAGTTACGCGGAGAATTCACCCCTCCACTTT. This sequence encodes CASSYAENSPLHF.

This clone was found once. The J gene is TRBJ1-2, the V gene TRBV10-3; 11 positions agree with TRBD1. V gave up 8 bases and J gave up 6 bases; unmatched junction bases: 5. CDR3 length equals 13 residues. Germline loops: CDR1 ENHRY, CDR2 SYGVKD. The CDR3 DNA is TGTGCCATCTTCGGACAGGGGGCCGATGGCTACACCTTC. It codes for CAIFGQGADGYTF.

This chain connects TRBV6-5 to TRBJ1-2; tentative D call: TRBD1 (6 bases). The CDR3 spans 12 residues. Deletions cut 6 bases from V and 8 bases from J, with 13 bases between. The germline V gene has CDR1 MNHEY and CDR2 SVGAGI. The CDR3 nucleotides are TGTGCCAGCAGCTCCCCCAGGGGAGGCTACACCTTC. Protein product: CASSSPRGGYTF.

J is TRBJ2-1 and V is TRBV5-4; 11 bases map to TRBD2. Germline values: CDR1 SGHNT, CDR2 YYREEE (reference sequence). The CDR3 has 16 amino acids. After removal of 4 bases from V and 9 bases from J, the junction contained 12 bases not matched to a gene. In nucleotides, the CDR3 is TGTGCCAGCAGCAAAGACCTAGCGGGGGGAATGAGTGAGCAGTTCTTC. This translates into CASSKDLAGGMSEQFF.

V usage is TRBV4-3 and J usage is TRBJ2-3; 9 nucleotides align to TRBD2. Losses at the gene ends were 3 bases for V and 4 bases for J; bases not matched to a gene: 8. Germline CDR1 LGHNA, CDR2 YSLEER. The CDR3 runs 16 residues. The CDR3 region is CASSHFRGGGADTQYF. DNA of the CDR3: TGCGCCAGCAGCCATTTCAGGGGCGGGGGGGCAGATACGCAGTATTTT.